This T cell receptor (beta chain) emerged from a study of CD8 T cells in Susac syndrome. The V and J ends lost 3 bases and 6 bases, in that order; junction bases with no gene match: 5. The germline V gene has CDR1 SGDLS and CDR2 YYNGEE. The CDR3 consists of 15 residues. Random-hexamer reverse transcription was applied to roughly 0.45 to 1 ug RNA. Across 54 Vbeta and 13 Jbeta, TCR beta CDR3 was amplified with immunoSEQ multiplex PCR. TCRdb reprocessed the immunoSEQ multiplex PCR reads with MiXCR, giving one entry per CDR3 protein. The sample includes 300,000 to 350,000 distinct CDR3 sequences, about 91% of them seen just once.

This chain joins TRBV9 and TRBJ2-2, with 10 bases aligning to TRBD1. Sequenced input: CD4+ T cells from PBMCs. The sequence was collected from a human donor with multiple sclerosis. CDR3 amino acids: CASSERQGASGELFF. The CDR3 DNA reads as TGTGCCAGCAGCGAACGACAGGGGGCTTCCGGGGAGCTGTTTTTT.